This T cell receptor (beta chain) was sequenced in a study of shared clonotypes between healthy human individuals. Study background: Donors consisted of a couple of women and a few men between 18 and 49.

The method was immunoSEQ multiplex PCR; TCRdb's version includes in-frame clones alone and lacks a portion of them. The table lists some 900,000 clones, roughly 72% of them singletons. After removal of 6 bases from V and 0 bases from J, the junction contained 4 bases not matched to a gene. Germline loops: CDR1 MNHNS, CDR2 SASEGT. The CDR3 runs to 15 residues. Each of the donors was a healthy adult who was HIV-negative and had not had a recent acute infection or vaccination. J is TRBJ2-5 and V is TRBV6-1, with TRBD1 matching over 10 bases. Sequences were obtained from memory CD4+ T cells sorted from blood. Subset denoted: CD45RA-negative fraction. This receptor was obtained from a man between 18 and 29 years old in good health. CDR3 protein: CASRTGGADQETQYF. The CDR3 DNA reads TGTGCCAGCAGGACAGGGGGCGCAGACCAAGAGACCCAGTACTTC.